The next 10 T cell receptor beta chains were all read from a single sample in a study of T cells in women clearing cervical HPV infection. Generated by immunoSEQ multiplex PCR, the TCRdb table keeps only in-frame clones and is missing some. The ten top clones account for under 8.5%, within a sample of roughly 38,000 clones. Sample: blood buffy coat. All receptors come from a woman aged 18 to 75 with a cervical HPV16 infection that either progressed to CIN3+ or cleared (not recorded which).

Worth noting for this clone: The read ends 3 residues early relative to the CDR3; the germline J gene fills the gap. J is TRBJ2-7 and V is TRBV7-2; D perhaps matches TRBD1 (5 bases). V was cut by 5 bases and J by 2 bases, with 10 bases left in between. Looked up from germline, CDR1 is SGHTA and CDR2 is FQGNSA. This CDR3 is 13 amino acids long. CDR3 DNA (partial): TGTGCCAGCAGCGGCGCAGGGCCCTACGAG. Protein sequence: CASSGAGPYE. The CDR3 in its entirety is CASSGAGPYEQYF.

A remark on this clone: At one end the junction does not follow the germline gene, possibly because of a read error. Read data end 3 residues before the CDR3 end; the end is taken from the germline J gene. Other DNA sequences in this specimen translate into the identical CDR3. The chain carries TRBV7-9 and TRBJ1-3, with 9 positions matching TRBD1. The germline V gene encodes CDR1 SEHNR and CDR2 FQNEAQ (reference sequence). The CDR3 totals 14 residues. Here the CDR3 reads CATGQGMTGNTIYF. The covered CDR3 bases are TGTGCCACAGGACAGGGGATGACTGGAAACACT.

Details on this clone: Sequencing ends 3 residues short of the CDR3 end; the germline J gene provides the rest. The V and J genes are TRBV25-1 and TRBJ2-2; TRBD2 matches 11 bases. Germline trimming cut 4 bases from V and 5 bases from J; bases unmatched to any gene: 6. The V gene's germline CDR1 is MGHDK and CDR2 SYGVNS. This CDR3 spans 16 amino acids. The DNA read from the CDR3 is TGTGCCAGCAGTGGGATAGCGGGAGGGCCGACCGGGGAG. Protein product: CASSGIAGGPTGE. The complete CDR3 reads CASSGIAGGPTGELFF.

Remarks on this clone: The CDR3 end is not reached by the read, which stops 3 residues before it; the germline J gene fills it in. The rearrangement links TRBV18 to TRBJ2-2; D perhaps matches TRBD1 (5 bases). Germline CDR1 is KGHSH and CDR2 is LQKENI. The CDR3 runs to 15 residues. The CDR3 reads CASSVQGAGANVLFF. CDR3 bases read: TGTGCCAGCTCGGTTCAGGGTGCTGGGGCCAACGTG.

In the case of this clone: From the germline J gene comes the end of the CDR3, since the read stops 3 residues before it. The chain combines TRBV6-2 or TRBV6-3 with TRBJ1-1; possible D gene TRBD1, 5 bases. V was clipped by 5 bases and J by 4 bases, with 14 bases between them. The CDR3 covers 14 residues. Per germline, CDR1 MNHEY and CDR2 SVGEGT. CDR3 amino acids: CASSILRGGTEAFF. The part of the CDR3 DNA that was read is TGTGCCAGCAGTATCCTCCGGGGGGGCACTGAA.

The DNA read from the CDR3 is TGTGCCAGCAGCTCAGCGGGAGGGACCTACAATGAC. Protein sequence: CASSSAGGTYND. The whole CDR3 region reads CASSSAGGTYNDYTF. The genes are TRBV7-3 and TRBJ1-2, with D maybe TRBD1 (5 bases). The missing CDR3 end, 3 residues past where the read stops, is filled in from the germline J gene. This CDR3 region has 15 residues. Germline V CDR1 and CDR2: SGHTA, FQGTGA.

As concerns this clone: The CDR3 goes on 3 residues after the read ends, and that part is filled in from the germline J gene. The rearrangement links TRBV19 to TRBJ2-3, with 7 bases matching TRBD1. The length of the CDR3 is 15 residues. Germline CDR1 reads LNHDA; CDR2 reads SQIVND (reference sequence). The part of the CDR3 DNA that was read is TGTGCCAGTGATGAGGGGGCCGCGTGGTATCAGCCG. Residues: CASDEGAAWYQP. The entire CDR3 sequence reads CASDEGAAWYQPQYF.

The chain's CDR3 is CSAKKGPGELFF. CDR3 DNA, as far as it was read: TGCAGTGCTAAAAAGGGTCCCGGGGAG. The chain joins TRBV20-1 to TRBJ2-2; D gene ambiguous. The CDR3 goes on 3 residues after the read ends, and that part is filled in from the germline J gene. The V end lost 4 bases, the J end lost 6 bases, and 9 bases lay between the germline ends. The length of the CDR3 is 12 residues. The germline CDR1 and CDR2 sequences are DFQATT and SNEGSKA (reference sequence).

The CDR3 bases that were read are TGTGCCAGCACCAGACTAGCGGGAGTTCCTGAG. Translating gives CASTRLAGVPE. The CDR3 in its entirety is CASTRLAGVPEQFF. The chain uses TRBV2 and TRBJ2-1; 12 bases line up with TRBD2. The read stops 3 residues short of the end of the CDR3; the missing end is completed from the germline J gene. This CDR3 is built from 14 residues. After removal of 7 bases from V and 9 bases from J, the junction contained 7 bases not matched to a gene. Germline V gives CDR1 SNHLY, CDR2 FYNNEI.

On this clone: The read gets to within 3 residues of the CDR3 end, and the germline J gene fills in the rest. This chain uses TRBV9 with TRBJ1-4, with D unresolved. Deletions cut 3 bases from V and 8 bases from J, with 23 bases between. The germline V gene encodes CDR1 SGDLS and CDR2 YYNGEE. The CDR3 consists of 17 residues. CDR3 sequence: CASSEDPGGIGREKLFF. The part of the CDR3 DNA that was read is TGTGCCAGCAGCGAGGACCCCGGCGGGATAGGTCGGGAAAAA.